Below, 13 T cell receptor beta chains from the same sample are listed, as sequenced in a study of cytomegalovirus exposure and HLA in healthy donors. Primers: 60 Vbeta forward and 13 Jbeta reverse. The repertoire was sequenced with immunoSEQ multiplex PCR; TCRdb's copy has only in-frame clones and lacks some. This sample has approximately 79,000 clones; under 85% occur once, and the top ten carry about 1.9%. Sequencing was carried out using PBMCs. These receptor sequences come from a boy between 5 and 17 years old in good health and CMV-seronegative.

The sample holds one count of this clone. The chain carries TRBV28 and TRBJ2-3; 7 positions match TRBD1. J was trimmed by 1 base and V by 6 bases; bases with no gene match: 4. Germline CDR1 and CDR2: MDHEN and SYDVKM. CDR3 size: 14 residues. The chain's CDR3 is CASSNRGGTDTQYF. CDR3 sequence (DNA): TGTGCCAGCAGCAACAGGGGTGGCACAGATACGCAGTATTTT.

The chain has TRBV29-1 and TRBJ1-1; a possible D gene is TRBD1 (5 bases). The V end lost 7 bases, the J end lost 6 bases, and 15 bases lay between the germline ends. The CDR3 runs 12 residues. Germline loops: CDR1 SQVTM, CDR2 ANQGSEA. The CDR3 loop is CSGRGIGPEAFF. DNA for the CDR3: TGCAGCGGCCGGGGGATCGGGCCTGAAGCTTTCTTT.

The gene calls are TRBV11-2 and TRBJ2-3; perhaps TRBD1 as D (7 bases). From germline, CDR1 is SGHAT and CDR2 FQNNGV. The V end lost 5 bases, the J end lost 5 bases, and 20 bases lay between the germline ends. CDR3 length: 16 amino acids. In DNA, the CDR3 is TGTGCCAGCAGCGTAACATGGGGGGCAGGGGGAGATACGCAGTATTTT. Amino acids: CASSVTWGAGGDTQYF.

The V gene is TRBV29-1, the J gene TRBJ2-7; tentative D call: TRBD2 (5 bases). V was clipped by 6 bases and J by 4 bases, with 13 bases between them. Germline loops: CDR1 SQVTM, CDR2 ANQGSEA. The CDR3 has 12 amino acids. The CDR3 coding sequence is TGCAGCGTGAGCCCAGGAGGATACGAGCAGTACTTC. Its protein is CSVSPGGYEQYF.

V and J are TRBV7-9 and TRBJ1-2; 7 positions agree with TRBD1. The CDR3 extends over 14 amino acids. Germline CDR1 SEHNR, CDR2 FQNEAQ (reference sequence). Trimming removed 3 bases from V and 8 bases from J; junction bases left unmatched: 9. Written as DNA, the CDR3 is TGTGCCAGCAGCTTCTTTACAGGGGATAGAGGCTACACCTTC. This encodes CASSFFTGDRGYTF.

The V call is TRBV7-8, the J call TRBJ2-6, with 8 bases fitting TRBD1. The length of the CDR3 is 16 residues. V was clipped by 5 bases and J by 7 bases; unmatched bases: 10. CDR1 SGHVS and CDR2 FQNEAQ come from the germline V gene. CDR3 sequence (DNA): TGTGCCAGCAGCCCGGGACAGGCTCCGTCTGCCAACGTCCTGACTTTC. Translated: CASSPGQAPSANVLTF.

The chain is built from TRBV4-1 and TRBJ2-1; maybe TRBD2 (7 bases). The CDR3 covers 17 residues. Deletions cut 0 bases from V and 4 bases from J, with 16 bases between. Germline V gene lookup returns CDR1 MGHRA and CDR2 YSYEKL. CDR3 DNA sequence: TGCGCCAGCAGCCAAGATCAGGAACAGGGAGGGTACAATGAGCAGTTCTTC. Residues: CASSQDQEQGGYNEQFF.

The chain is built from TRBV6-5 and TRBJ2-3; TRBD1 might be the D (5 bases). The V gene's germline CDR1 is MNHEY and CDR2 SVGAGI. The V end was cut by 0 bases, the J end by 3 bases, with 7 bases between. This CDR3 is 14 amino acids long. Written as DNA, the CDR3 is TGTGCCAGCAGTTACTCGCAGGGAACAGATACGCAGTATTTT. Amino acid sequence: CASSYSQGTDTQYF.

The genes are TRBV27 and TRBJ2-6; D not resolved. Germline loops: CDR1 MNHEY, CDR2 SMNVEV (reference sequence). CDR3 length: 14 amino acids. V lost 2 bases, J lost 2 bases, and 4 bases lay in between. For the CDR3, the DNA is TGTGCCAGCAGTTTACTTGCTGGGGCCAACGTCCTGACTTTC. Its translation is CASSLLAGANVLTF.

The rearrangement joins TRBV29-1 to TRBJ1-1; the match to TRBD1 covers 8 bases. This CDR3 is built from 12 residues. Trimming took 4 bases from V and 4 from J; bases not matched to a gene: 2. CDR1 and CDR2 from the germline V gene are SQVTM and ANQGSEA. The CDR3 sequence: CSVGRGLTEAFF. In DNA form, the CDR3 reads TGCAGCGTTGGCAGGGGGCTCACTGAAGCTTTCTTT.

V gene TRBV6-1 combines with J gene TRBJ1-1, with D possibly matching TRBD1 (6 bases). Trimming removed 4 bases from V and 1 base from J, with 10 bases in between. The germline V gene encodes CDR1 MNHNS and CDR2 SASEGT. CDR3 length: 14 amino acids. Written as DNA, the CDR3 is TGTGCCAGCAGTGGACAGGTGGGGAACACTGAAGCTTTCTTT. Residues: CASSGQVGNTEAFF.

As for this clone: Other DNA variants within this sample encode the same CDR3. The rearrangement links TRBV7-2 to TRBJ1-4; TRBD1 agrees at 8 bases. V shed 4 bases and J 0 bases; nucleotides not matched to a gene: 1. The CDR3 totals 15 residues. CDR1 SGHTA and CDR2 FQGNSA come from the germline V gene. The DNA of the CDR3 is TGTGCCAGCAGCTCACAGGGGGCAACTAATGAAAAACTGTTTTTT. Amino acid sequence: CASSSQGATNEKLFF.

This clone has only a few counts. This chain links TRBV30 with TRBJ2-1; no reliable D call. CDR3 length equals 11 residues. Germline V CDR1 and CDR2: GTSNPN, SVGIG (reference sequence). The CDR3 sequence: CARIELHEQFF. The DNA for the CDR3 is TGTGCTCGCATCGAGTTGCATGAGCAGTTCTTC.